Listed here are 4 T cell receptor beta chains from one sample, sequenced in a study of spatial heterogeneity in lung cancer. The time point: blood at routine non-recurrence follow-up after resection. Using its own MiXCR run on the 5' RACE reads, TCRdb lists one record per CDR3 protein. The data contain about 20,000 distinct CDR3 sequences, around 9.6% of them singletons. The source material was PBMCs, sampled at follow-up. Receptors originate from a male donor with early-stage non-small cell lung cancer.

This clonotype was detected ten times or more. The CDR3 DNA follows: TGTGCCAGCAGCTTAGTAATTAGCGGGACAGGGCACACCTACAATGAGCAGTTCTTC. Translation: CASSLVISGTGHTYNEQFF. This chain joins TRBV11-2 and TRBJ2-1; tentatively, D is TRBD1 (9 bases). Looked up from germline, CDR1 is SGHAT and CDR2 is FQNNGV. This CDR3 is built from 19 residues. Trimming shortened V by 1 base and J by 2 bases, and 21 bases separated the two germline ends.

In its sample, this clonotype was seen once. This chain uses TRBV20-1 with TRBJ2-7, with TRBD2 matching 7 bases. V shed 3 bases, J shed 3 bases, and the junction held 5 bases outside the gene matches. Per germline, CDR1 DFQATT and CDR2 SNEGSKA (reference sequence). The CDR3 runs to 13 residues. CDR3 loop: CSASFLADYEQYF. CDR3 coding DNA: TGCAGTGCTAGCTTTCTAGCGGACTACGAGCAGTACTTC.

This clonotype was detected ten times or more. V usage is TRBV29-1 and J usage is TRBJ2-1; tentative D call: TRBD1 (6 bases). The CDR3 consists of 16 residues. The V gene's germline CDR1 is SQVTM and CDR2 ANQGSEA. Trimming cost V 1 base and J 7 bases, with 20 bases left between them. CDR3 nucleotide sequence: TGCAGCGTTGAAGGACCAGGGCAGGGGCTATTAAATGAGCAGTTCTTC. Amino acids: CSVEGPGQGLLNEQFF.

In this sample, this clonotype turned up many times. CDR3 in DNA: TGTGCCAGCAGTTACTATGCGGGAGGCCCTGGGAATGAGCAGTTCTTC. Translation gives CASSYYAGGPGNEQFF. This rearrangement joins TRBV6-5 to TRBJ2-1; 8 nucleotides match TRBD2. The V and J ends lost 1 base and 7 bases, in that order; junction bases with no gene match: 9. In germline, CDR1 is MNHEY, CDR2 SVGAGI. The CDR3 length is 16 residues.